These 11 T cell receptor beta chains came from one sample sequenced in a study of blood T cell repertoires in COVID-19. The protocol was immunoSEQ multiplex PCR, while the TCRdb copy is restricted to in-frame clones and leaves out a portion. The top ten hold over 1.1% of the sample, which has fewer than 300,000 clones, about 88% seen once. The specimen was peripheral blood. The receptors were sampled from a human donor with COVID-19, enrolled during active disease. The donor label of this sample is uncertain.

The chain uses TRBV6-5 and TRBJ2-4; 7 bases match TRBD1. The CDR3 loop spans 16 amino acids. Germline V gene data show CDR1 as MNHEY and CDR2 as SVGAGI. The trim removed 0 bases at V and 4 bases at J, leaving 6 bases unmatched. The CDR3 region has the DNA TGTGCCAGCAGTTACTCTACAGGGGCGCGAAAAAACATTCAGTACTTC. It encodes CASSYSTGARKNIQYF.

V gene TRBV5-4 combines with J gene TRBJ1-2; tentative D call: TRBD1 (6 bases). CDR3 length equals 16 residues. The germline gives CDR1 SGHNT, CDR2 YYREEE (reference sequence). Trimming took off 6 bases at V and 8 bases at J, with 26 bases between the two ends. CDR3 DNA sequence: TGTGCCAGCAACGTAGGGGGGGCAAACCGAAGGGAAGGCTACACCTTC. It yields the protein CASNVGGANRREGYTF.

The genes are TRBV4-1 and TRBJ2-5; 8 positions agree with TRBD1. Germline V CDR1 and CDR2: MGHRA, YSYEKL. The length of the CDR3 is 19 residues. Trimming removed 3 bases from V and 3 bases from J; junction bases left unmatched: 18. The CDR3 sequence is CASSHDKIPGQEGEETQYF. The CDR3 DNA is TGCGCCAGCAGCCATGATAAGATACCGGGACAGGAAGGTGAAGAGACCCAGTACTTC.

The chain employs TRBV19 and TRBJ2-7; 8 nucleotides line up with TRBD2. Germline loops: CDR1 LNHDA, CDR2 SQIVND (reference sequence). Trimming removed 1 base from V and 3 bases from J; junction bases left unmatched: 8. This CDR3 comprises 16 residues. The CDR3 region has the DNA TGTGCCAGTAGTATAGGGCCCAGCGGGAGTAGCTACGAGCAGTACTTC. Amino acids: CASSIGPSGSSYEQYF.

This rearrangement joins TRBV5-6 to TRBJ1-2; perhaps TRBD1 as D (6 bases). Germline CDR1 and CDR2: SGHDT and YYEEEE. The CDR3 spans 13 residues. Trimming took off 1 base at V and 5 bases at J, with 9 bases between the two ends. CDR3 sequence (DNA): TGTGCCAGCAGCTTGAACAGGGCGTATGGCTACACCTTC. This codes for CASSLNRAYGYTF.

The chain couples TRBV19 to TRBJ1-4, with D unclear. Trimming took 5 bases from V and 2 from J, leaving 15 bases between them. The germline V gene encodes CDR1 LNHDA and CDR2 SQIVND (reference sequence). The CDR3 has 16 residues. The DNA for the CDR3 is TGTGCCAGTAGTGTTGACTCGCTCGGGACTAATGAAAAACTGTTTTTT. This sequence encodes CASSVDSLGTNEKLFF.

The DNA of the CDR3 is TGTGCCAGTAGTCCCCGACAGGCAACTAATGAAAAACTGTTTTTT. It yields the protein CASSPRQATNEKLFF. The chain couples TRBV19 to TRBJ1-4, with D tentatively TRBD1 (6 bases). V lost 5 bases to trimming and J lost 0 bases, with 10 bases between them. Germline loops: CDR1 LNHDA, CDR2 SQIVND (reference sequence). This CDR3 has 15 amino acids.

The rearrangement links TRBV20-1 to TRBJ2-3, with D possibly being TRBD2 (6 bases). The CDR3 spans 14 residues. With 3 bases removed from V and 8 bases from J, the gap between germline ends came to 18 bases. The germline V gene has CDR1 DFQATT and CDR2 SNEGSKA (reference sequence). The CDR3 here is CSASSGPVEGTQYF. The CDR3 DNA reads TGCAGTGCTAGTTCAGGACCCGTGGAGGGTACGCAGTATTTT.

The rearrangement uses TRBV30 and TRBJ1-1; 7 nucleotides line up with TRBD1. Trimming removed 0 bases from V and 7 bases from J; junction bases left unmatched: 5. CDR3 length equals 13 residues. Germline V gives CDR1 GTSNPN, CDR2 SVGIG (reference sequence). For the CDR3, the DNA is TGTGCCTGGAGTGTACGACAGGGCAGTGAAGCTTTCTTT. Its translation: CAWSVRQGSEAFF.

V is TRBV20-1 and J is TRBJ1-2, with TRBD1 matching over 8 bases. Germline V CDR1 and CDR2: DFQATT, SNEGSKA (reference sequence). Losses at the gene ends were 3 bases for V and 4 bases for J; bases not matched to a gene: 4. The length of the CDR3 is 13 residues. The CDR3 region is CSASRTGLYGYTF. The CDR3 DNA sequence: TGCAGTGCTAGTCGGACAGGGCTCTATGGCTACACCTTC.

As DNA, the CDR3 is TGTGCCAGCAGTTTATCCCCCGGCAGGCCCTACGAGCAGTACTTC. It encodes CASSLSPGRPYEQYF. The chain uses TRBV28 and TRBJ2-7; D remains unclear. Trimming cost V 1 base and J 2 bases, with 12 bases left between them. Germline V gives CDR1 MDHEN, CDR2 SYDVKM. The CDR3 is 15 amino acids.